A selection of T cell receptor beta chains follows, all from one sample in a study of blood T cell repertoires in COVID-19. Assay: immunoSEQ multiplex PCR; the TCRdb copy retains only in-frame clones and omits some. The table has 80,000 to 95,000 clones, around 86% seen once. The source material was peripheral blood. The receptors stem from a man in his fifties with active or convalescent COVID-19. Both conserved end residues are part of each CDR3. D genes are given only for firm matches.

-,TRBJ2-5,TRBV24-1,CATSDLDGGTQETQYF
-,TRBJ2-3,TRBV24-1,CATSDLAGRTDTQYF
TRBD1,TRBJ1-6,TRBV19,CASRPGQDNSPLHF
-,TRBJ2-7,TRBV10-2,CASRSGSMTYEQYF
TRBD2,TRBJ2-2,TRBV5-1,CASSELAGVSGELFF
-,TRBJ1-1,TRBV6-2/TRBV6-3,CASSTYPGVRTEAFF
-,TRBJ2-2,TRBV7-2,CASSLEGTTNTGELFF
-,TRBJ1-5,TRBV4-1,CASSQGGNRDNQPQHF
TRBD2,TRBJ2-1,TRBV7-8,CASSPSGTYNEQFF
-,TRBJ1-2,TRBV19,CASTPEWFAGYGYTF
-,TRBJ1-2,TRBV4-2,CASSQDQGANYGYTF
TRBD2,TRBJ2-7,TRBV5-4,CASSKKAGLFDEQYF
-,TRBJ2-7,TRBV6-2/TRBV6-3,CASSYPRASRAYEQYF
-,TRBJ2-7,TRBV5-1,CASSLGLGTTYEQYF
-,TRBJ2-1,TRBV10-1,CASSDGSRDWYNEQFF